This T cell receptor (beta chain) was recovered during a study of shared clonotypes between healthy human individuals. Study-level points and caveats: Generation of non-shared clonotypes was less probable than generation of clonotypes shared by all four donors. Clonotype sharing among donors likely depends on sequencing depth.

The donor population consisted of healthy HIV-negative adults with no recent acute infections or vaccinations. The investigators split CD4+ cells into a CD45RA+ naive subset and a CD45RA-negative memory subset. Using immunoSEQ multiplex PCR, the repertoire was profiled, and TCRdb retains in-frame clones only, with some absent. The sample lists about 2.3 million clones; over 90% were seen once. Comments on this clone: Its antigen is currently unknown.

This CDR3 has 12 amino acids. The germline V gene has CDR1 MGHRA and CDR2 YSYEKL. V lost 1 base and J 9 bases, leaving 7 bases between the germline ends. This sequence originates from a man aged 18 to 30 in good health. Some clones in this sample may be carry-over from other donors' samples. Sequenced: naive CD4+ T cells from PBMCs. Subset meaning: CD45RA+ positively selected. The chain joins TRBV4-1 to TRBJ2-1; the D is unclear. CDR3 region: CASSQVLGEQFF. The CDR3 DNA follows: TGCGCCAGCAGCCAAGTATTAGGTGAGCAGTTCTTC.